Listed below are T cell receptor beta chains from one sample, sequenced in a study of siplizumab effects on memory and regulatory T cells. Method: immunoSEQ multiplex PCR; TCRdb's copy keeps in-frame clones and lacks some. The sample has 15,000 to 20,000 clones, 40% to 55% seen once. No cognate antigen is known for these TCRs. Sequencing used CFSE-low (dividing) CD4+ T cells sorted from an allogeneic mixed lymphocyte reaction. These receptor sequences come from a human donor in good health; the cells came from an allogeneic mixed lymphocyte reaction. CDR3s include the opening cysteine and the closing phenylalanine or tryptophan. D genes are given only for firm matches.

TRBV18	.	TRBJ1-2	CASSPRLTDGGGGYTF
TRBV6-6	.	TRBJ2-4	CASSLDPAKNIQYF
TRBV7-3	TRBD1	TRBJ1-2	CASSLVPGGNYGYTF
TRBV29-1	.	TRBJ2-2	CSVGQGFANTGELFF
TRBV7-3	TRBD1	TRBJ2-3	CASSLVGTGGTDTQYF
TRBV7-9	TRBD1	TRBJ1-3	CGVRQGSSGNTIYF
TRBV10-1	.	TRBJ2-6	CASSPVSIAQSRANVLTF
TRBV19	TRBD1	TRBJ1-2	CASSKSGGKDGYTF
TRBV11-3	.	TRBJ2-7	CASSLGSTDSYEQYF
TRBV18	.	TRBJ1-5	CASSPGQNQPQHF
TRBV27	TRBD2	TRBJ2-2	CASSPRGGTGELFF
TRBV2	.	TRBJ2-1	CASSYYDEQFF
TRBV6-5	TRBD1	TRBJ1-1	CASSFLPGQGFSGAFF
TRBV6-5	.	TRBJ2-3	CASSYGTAADTQYF
TRBV30	TRBD1	TRBJ1-5	CAWSTGGRQPQHF
TRBV5-4	TRBD1	TRBJ2-7	CASSQPPGQGPYEQYF
TRBV18	.	TRBJ2-3	CASSREAGVADTQYF
TRBV27	TRBD1	TRBJ1-6	CASRRGTGSVGSPLHF
TRBV5-1	.	TRBJ1-1	CASSLFGGPGANTEAFF
TRBV2	TRBD1	TRBJ2-5	CASSADRGQETQYF
TRBV7-2	.	TRBJ1-6	CASSLNPAGRSPLHF
TRBV5-1	.	TRBJ1-4	CASSFSGTRSEKLFF
TRBV7-9	.	TRBJ2-7	CASTLTPQGTSYEQYF
TRBV6-6	TRBD2	TRBJ2-3	CATGTSGDTQYF
TRBV2	.	TRBJ1-2	CASNPTGTKDYGYTF
TRBV7-9	TRBD1	TRBJ2-7	CASSFRDRTYEQYF
TRBV6-5	TRBD1	TRBJ1-2	CASRRDSHYGYTF
TRBV4-3	TRBD1	TRBJ1-2	CASSQVGQGANYGYTF
TRBV6-6	.	TRBJ2-7	CASSYRSSRDEQYF
TRBV10-1	.	TRBJ1-2	CASRSQNYGYTF
TRBV7-2	.	TRBJ1-1	CASSPGTTEAFF
TRBV6-5	.	TRBJ1-2	CASSDRGYGYTF
TRBV7-3	TRBD1	TRBJ2-1	CASSSRTGWNEQFF
TRBV2	TRBD1	TRBJ1-3	CASSPKGVTGANSGNTIYF
TRBV5-1	.	TRBJ1-1	CASSLPNGYTEAFF
TRBV5-4	.	TRBJ2-7	CASSLAGGNGYEQYF
TRBV6-5	.	TRBJ1-6	CASSWGALSGSPLHF
TRBV29-1	TRBD1	TRBJ2-7	CSVESGTGGYEQYF
TRBV5-1	.	TRBJ1-2	CASSPGPSFGYTF
TRBV28	.	TRBJ2-7	CASSLPGTNSYEQYF
TRBV7-2	.	TRBJ2-7	CASIGLSHEQYF
TRBV28	.	TRBJ2-5	CASSGAGQETQYF
TRBV6-5	.	TRBJ1-4	CASSQGQLVEKLFF
TRBV4-2	TRBD1	TRBJ1-1	CASSQLDRMNTEAFF
TRBV10-3	TRBD1	TRBJ2-3	CAIKRDRATDTQYF
TRBV29-1	.	TRBJ1-2	CSVAGRFYGYTF
TRBV12-5	.	TRBJ2-3	CASGLLHFTDTQYF
TRBV4-2	.	TRBJ1-2	CASSQGSSSGRANYGYTF
TRBV5-4	TRBD2	TRBJ2-1	CASSLVLLAGVNEQFF
TRBV6-5	.	TRBJ1-2	CASSKTLANYGYTF
TRBV30	.	TRBJ1-4	CAWSAYRAQELFF
TRBV7-9	.	TRBJ2-5	CASSRGIGEEETQYF
TRBV5-1	TRBD1	TRBJ1-2	CASSLAQGGGYTF
TRBV12-5	.	TRBJ1-2	CASGLGTVAAGGGYTF
TRBV5-1	.	TRBJ2-1	CASSLEPSGEQFF